Listed here are 16 T cell receptor beta chains from one sample, sequenced in a study of neurological immune-mediated disorders (dated by TCRdb to the late 2010s). The library came from 5' RACE. The run used an Illumina HiSeq 2500. The raw public data were reprocessed by TCRdb itself: fastp quality trimming at Q25, MiXCR clonotype calling, in-frame beta chains only. Each CDR3 protein gets just one entry, which takes the most common genes and DNA from the rows behind it. This sample comprises tens of thousands of distinct CDR3 sequences, less than 15% of them detected only once. The leading ten clones occupy about an eighth of the sample. The sequenced sample consisted of PBMCs. These receptors originate from a woman aged 55-69 years with HTLV-1-associated myelopathy (HAM/TSP).

Many counts were recorded for this clonotype. The CDR3 loop reads CASSLGDSTGELFF. CDR3 nucleotides: TGCGCCAGCAGCTTAGGGGACAGCACCGGGGAGCTGTTTTTT. The chain is built from TRBV5-1 and TRBJ2-2, with 7 bases that match TRBD1. Looked up from germline, CDR1 is SGHRS and CDR2 is YFSETQ. Unmatched junction bases numbered 2, after V lost 2 bases and J lost 4 bases. The length of the CDR3 is 14 residues.

This clonotype was recorded many times. The V and J genes are TRBV20-1 and TRBJ1-2; D gene unclear. Looked up from germline, CDR1 is DFQATT and CDR2 is SNEGSKA (reference sequence). This CDR3 is built from 15 residues. V was trimmed by 0 bases and J by 2 bases, leaving 13 bases between them. The CDR3 spells CSARDRGQGNYGYTF. CDR3 DNA: TGCAGTGCTAGAGATAGAGGGCAAGGGAACTATGGCTACACCTTC.

Ten or more counts support this clonotype. The rearrangement links TRBV10-3 to TRBJ2-7, with 8 bases identical to TRBD1. The CDR3 totals 13 residues. V dropped 3 bases and J dropped 3; count of bases not matched to a gene: 1. The germline gives CDR1 ENHRY, CDR2 SYGVKD. CDR3 region: CAISEDRGYEQYF. The CDR3 DNA is TGTGCCATCAGTGAAGACAGGGGCTACGAGCAGTACTTC.

J is TRBJ1-6 and V is TRBV7-6; D unresolved. The germline gives CDR1 SGHVS, CDR2 FNYEAQ. The CDR3 is made up of 16 amino acids. V was shortened by 2 bases and J by 5 bases, with 13 bases between the two germline ends. The CDR3 bases are TGTGCCAGCAGCTTAACAACGGGAACCAATAATTCACCCCTCCACTTT. Translated: CASSLTTGTNNSPLHF.

This clonotype was seen more than once but under ten times. The V and J genes are TRBV7-2 and TRBJ2-1, with TRBD1 identical over 8 bases. The CDR3 contains 12 residues. After removal of 5 bases from V and 13 bases from J, the junction contained 7 bases not matched to a gene. Germline V CDR1 and CDR2: SGHTA, FQGNSA. CDR3: CASSPGTGHQFF. In DNA, the CDR3 is TGTGCCAGCAGCCCCGGGACAGGTCATCAGTTCTTC.

This clonotype has ten or more counts. The rearrangement uses TRBV20-1 and TRBJ2-4; D is possibly TRBD1 or TRBD2 (7 bases each). The germline V gene has CDR1 DFQATT and CDR2 SNEGSKA (reference sequence). The germline V and J ends were trimmed by 3 bases and 6 bases, with 15 bases remaining between them. The CDR3 has 14 residues. CDR3 loop: CSASPTGRGNIQYF. The CDR3 nucleotides read TGCAGTGCTAGCCCGACAGGGAGGGGAAACATTCAGTACTTC.

Many counts were recorded for this clonotype. J is TRBJ1-2 and V is TRBV2; D not certain. The V end was cut by 7 bases, the J end by 6 bases, with 21 bases between. Germline-derived CDR1 and CDR2 are SNHLY and FYNNEI. The CDR3 length is 15 residues. CDR3 nucleotide sequence: TGTGCCAGCACCTCAGAGGCAGTCCCCTTGCATGGCTACACCTTC. Its translation: CASTSEAVPLHGYTF.

This clonotype was seen repeatedly, ten times or more. At one of its ends the junction is not consistent with the germline gene, which may arise from a read error. The chain recombines TRBV7-2 with TRBJ1-3; tentative D call: TRBD1 (6 bases). CDR1 is SGHTA, CDR2 FQGNSA, per germline. There are 15 residues in the CDR3. For the CDR3, the DNA is TGTGTCAGCAGCCCTCTCTCAGGGGATGGAAACACCATATATTTT. This sequence encodes CVSSPLSGDGNTIYF.

This clonotype showed up just a few times. This sequence joins TRBV19 and TRBJ1-5; maybe TRBD1 (5 bases). V was clipped by 8 bases and J by 6 bases, with 14 bases between them. CDR3 length: 13 amino acids. Per germline, CDR1 LNHDA and CDR2 SQIVND (reference sequence). The CDR3 region has the DNA TGTGCCAGTCTGGGGGGGTTGGGTCAGCCCCAGCATTTT. Protein: CASLGGLGQPQHF.

This clonotype was found many times. This rearrangement joins TRBV7-9 to TRBJ2-7; D is unresolved. This CDR3 region has 14 residues. With 2 bases removed from V and 3 bases from J, the gap between germline ends came to 11 bases. The V gene's germline CDR1 is SEHNR and CDR2 FQNEAQ (reference sequence). The CDR3 sequence is CASSLTRTGYEQYF. CDR3 nucleotides: TGTGCCAGCAGCTTAACCCGGACGGGCTACGAGCAGTACTTC.

This clonotype appeared many times. The V call is TRBV5-6, the J call TRBJ2-2; D ambiguous. The CDR3 length is 13 residues. Germline CDR1 SGHDT, CDR2 YYEEEE. V was pared by 1 base and J by 8 bases, with 9 bases between. In nucleotides, the CDR3 is TGTGCCAGCAGCTTGTCTCCCCGAGGGGAGCTGTTTTTT. Translating gives CASSLSPRGELFF.

This clonotype is classed as medium-sized. The chain has TRBV20-1 and TRBJ1-2; 10 bases are a match to TRBD1. Germline assignment: CDR1 DFQATT and CDR2 SNEGSKA (reference sequence). Germline trimming cut 1 base from V and 2 bases from J; bases unmatched to any gene: 1. The CDR3 length is 14 residues. The CDR3 loop reads CSARVDRGNYGYTF. The CDR3 DNA follows: TGCAGTGCTAGAGTGGACAGGGGGAACTATGGCTACACCTTC.

This clonotype was seen many times. The rearrangement joins TRBV5-5 to TRBJ1-5; D call uncertain. V was pared by 4 bases and J by 7 bases, with 12 bases between. The CDR3 length is 13 residues. Germline-derived CDR1 and CDR2 are SGHKS and YYEKEE (reference sequence). Written as DNA, the CDR3 is TGTGCCAGCAGCCCAACCACATCCCAGCCCCAGCATTTT. It encodes CASSPTTSQPQHF.

This clonotype has at least ten counts. This chain connects TRBV5-1 to TRBJ2-1; TRBD1 is a possible D gene (6 bases). With 0 bases removed from V and 6 bases from J, the gap between germline ends came to 16 bases. This CDR3 spans 16 amino acids. The germline gives CDR1 SGHRS, CDR2 YFSETQ. The CDR3 protein is CASSLAGQGSINEQFF. In nucleotides, the CDR3 is TGCGCCAGCAGCTTGGCAGGGCAGGGGTCTATCAATGAGCAGTTCTTC.

This clonotype was counted ten times or more. The chain recombines TRBV7-9 with TRBJ2-7; D call uncertain. Trimming took off 3 bases at V and 0 bases at J, with 6 bases between the two ends. This CDR3 is built from 13 residues. From germline, CDR1 is SEHNR and CDR2 FQNEAQ (reference sequence). CDR3 protein: CASSFTFSYEQYF. CDR3 nucleotides: TGTGCCAGCAGCTTCACGTTCTCCTACGAGCAGTACTTC.

Many counts were recorded for this clonotype. The chain links TRBV7-9 to TRBJ2-7; 7 positions match TRBD1. This CDR3 has 15 residues. Trimming cost V 5 bases and J 4 bases; bases outside gene matches: 11. Germline loops: CDR1 SEHNR, CDR2 FQNEAQ (reference sequence). The CDR3 here is CASSHPQKGAYEQYF. The CDR3 DNA sequence: TGTGCCAGCAGCCACCCTCAAAAGGGGGCATACGAGCAGTACTTC.